This TCR beta chain was captured in a study of T cells after yellow fever vaccination. Synthesis of TCR cDNA relied on 5'RACE template switching, which attached a universal primer site and UMIs. TCRdb re-called the 5' RACE reads through MiXCR, storing one row per CDR3 protein. The table has under 90,000 distinct CDR3 sequences, 6.5% seen once. This clonotype was seen repeatedly, ten times or more. Germline loops: CDR1 SGDLS, CDR2 YYNGEE. The CDR3 length is 15 residues. Between the trimmed V and J ends, which lost 0 bases and 6 bases, there was a span of 13 bases. The TCR sequence derives from a man younger than 35 who received the YFV17D yellow fever vaccine. The sequencing used CD8+ T cells sorted from PBMCs, collected approximately 47 days after the first yellow fever vaccination. The chain carries TRBV9 and TRBJ2-1, with D tentatively TRBD1 (5 bases). This CDR3 is CASSVAQGSRNEQFF. In DNA, the CDR3 is TGTGCCAGCAGCGTAGCCCAGGGATCCCGCAATGAGCAGTTCTTC.